The entry below describes one T cell receptor beta chain. The CDR3 sequence is 17 residues long. Germline CDR1 MNHNY, CDR2 SVGAGI (reference sequence). V trimming: 5 bases; J trimming: 0 bases; junction bases outside the gene matches: 8. This sample stems from a study of blood T cell repertoires in COVID-19. Clones were read by immunoSEQ multiplex PCR, and TCRdb kept only the in-frame ones, dropping some. Of approximately 400,000 clones listed, about 87% are singletons. J is TRBJ2-4 and V is TRBV6-6, with 9 bases matching TRBD1. The source of this sequence is a man aged 25-45 years who had recovered from COVID-19. The sequencing sample was made of PBMCs or T cells enriched from blood (not recorded which). CDR3: CASSPGTGLSAKNIQYF. CDR3 nucleotide sequence: TGTGCCAGCAGTCCCGGGACAGGGCTCTCAGCCAAAAACATTCAGTACTTC.